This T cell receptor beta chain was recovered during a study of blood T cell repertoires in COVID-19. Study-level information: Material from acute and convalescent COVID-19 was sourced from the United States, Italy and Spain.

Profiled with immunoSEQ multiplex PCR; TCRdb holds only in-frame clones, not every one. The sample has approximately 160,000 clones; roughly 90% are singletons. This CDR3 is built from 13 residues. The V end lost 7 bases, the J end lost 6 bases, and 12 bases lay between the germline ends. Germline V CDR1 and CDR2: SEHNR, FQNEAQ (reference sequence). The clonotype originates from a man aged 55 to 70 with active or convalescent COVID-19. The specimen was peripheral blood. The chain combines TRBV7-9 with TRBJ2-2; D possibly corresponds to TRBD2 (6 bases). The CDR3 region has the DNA TGTGCCAGCAACCCGTGGGGGGCCGGGGAGCTGTTTTTT. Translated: CASNPWGAGELFF.